Shown below are 11 T cell receptor beta chains from a single sample sequenced in a study of T cells in Graves' hyperthyroidism and ophthalmopathy. Template material for amplifying TCR beta CDR3 regions consisted of RNA transcripts. TCR CDR3 regions were first amplified by RT-PCR with HTBI primers. TCRdb ran MiXCR on the multiplex PCR reads and lists one entry per CDR3 protein. This table holds nearly 750,000 distinct CDR3 sequences, around 40% found once. Sequenced input: blood. These receptors all come from a woman between 40 and 55 years old with Graves' hyperthyroidism.

Worth noting for this clonotype: The germline gene is not matched at one end of the junction; a read error may be the cause. The chain recombines TRBV10-3 with TRBJ2-2, with D unclear. The CDR3 is made up of 17 amino acids. Germline CDR1 ENHRY, CDR2 SYGVKD. CDR3 sequence reads: CASSFSYFTQNTGELFF. Here the CDR3 DNA reads TGTGCCAGCAGTTTCTCCTATTTTACCCAGAACACCGGGGAGCTGTTTTTT.

This clonotype showed up just once. At one boundary the junction diverges from the germline segment, which might be a read error. The chain recombines TRBV12-3 or TRBV12-4 with TRBJ2-2, with D tentatively TRBD2 (5 bases). CDR3 length equals 14 residues. Written as DNA, the CDR3 is TGTGCCAGCAGTTTAGCCAGTTTGACCGGGGAGCCGTTTTTT. The encoded protein is CASSLASLTGEPFF.

In the case of this clonotype: A read error may be the cause here, since a much bigger clone is one base away. Written as DNA, the CDR3 is TGTGCCAGCAGTGAAAGCAGGGAAACTGAAGCTCTCTTT. This codes for CASSESRETEALF. This chain links TRBV2 with TRBJ1-1; perhaps TRBD1 as D (5 bases). Germline lookup yields CDR1 SNHLY and CDR2 FYNNEI. This CDR3 spans 13 amino acids.

This clonotype showed up just a few times. The J gene is TRBJ2-2, the V gene TRBV5-4; 9 bases line up with TRBD1. The CDR3 runs to 15 residues. Looked up from germline, CDR1 is SGHNT and CDR2 is YYREEE (reference sequence). J was trimmed by 7 bases and V by 5 bases; bases with no gene match: 9. The CDR3 sequence: CASRPDRGLIGELFF. CDR3 nucleotides: TGTGCCAGCAGACCTGACAGGGGGTTAATCGGGGAGCTGTTTTTT. The full variable domain, with the rest looked up from reference TRBV5-4 and TRBJ2-2, is ETGVTQSPTHLIKTRGQQVTLRCSSQSGHNTVSWYQQALGQGPQFIFQYYREEENGRGNFPPRFSGLQFPNYSSELNVNALELDDSALYLCASRPDRGLIGELFFGEGSRLTVL.

This chain uses TRBV12-3 or TRBV12-4 with TRBJ1-2; D is perhaps TRBD1 (6 bases). CDR3 length: 16 residues. Trimming took off 3 bases at V and 6 bases at J, with 20 bases between the two ends. The CDR3 loop is CASSLEGRGRDNGYTF. The CDR3 coding sequence is TGTGCCAGCAGTTTGGAGGGTCGGGGGCGGGATAATGGCTACACCTTC.

In this sample, this clonotype turned up a few times. The chain is built from TRBV11-2 and TRBJ2-7, with 12 bases aligning to TRBD2. The J call may be faulty, since TRBJ2-1 better matches the DNA end. This CDR3 comprises 13 residues. The germline V gene has CDR1 SGHAT and CDR2 FQNNGV. Here the CDR3 DNA reads TGTGCCAGCAACCTGACTAGCGGGGGTGAGCAGTTCTTC. Its protein product is CASNLTSGGEQFF.

This clonotype was counted a few times. The chain has TRBV14 and TRBJ1-4, with D perhaps matching TRBD1 (6 bases). Trimming removed 6 bases from V and 0 bases from J, with 20 bases in between. Germline-derived CDR1 and CDR2 are SGHDN and FVKESK. There are 18 residues in the CDR3. CDR3 sequence reads: CASSSGQGRGATNEKLFF. In DNA form, the CDR3 reads TGTGCCAGCAGTTCCGGGCAGGGGCGGGGAGCAACTAATGAAAAACTGTTTTTT.

The chain links TRBV7-6 to TRBJ2-5, with D tentatively TRBD1 or TRBD2 (5 bases each). CDR3 size: 16 residues. V lost 2 bases to trimming and J lost 2 bases, with 15 bases between them. Germline assignment: CDR1 SGHVS and CDR2 FNYEAQ. This chain's CDR3 is CASSLRGALGQETQYF. The CDR3 nucleotides are TGTGCCAGCAGCTTAAGGGGAGCATTAGGGCAAGAGACCCAGTACTTC.

The J gene is TRBJ2-7, the V gene TRBV7-2; 10 bases align to TRBD1. The germline CDR1 and CDR2 sequences are SGHTA and FQGNSA. V trimming: 6 bases; J trimming: 3 bases; junction bases outside the gene matches: 17. The CDR3 runs 18 residues. Here the CDR3 DNA reads TGTGCCAGCAGTCCCGGGACAGGGGCTTCACTCCCCCACTACGAGCAGTACTTC. It codes for CASSPGTGASLPHYEQYF.

The chain links TRBV5-6 to TRBJ2-7, with 7 nucleotides matching TRBD2. The assigned J gene may be wrong: the sequence end matches TRBJ2-1 better. The CDR3 consists of 15 residues. The germline V gene encodes CDR1 SGHDT and CDR2 YYEEEE. As DNA, the CDR3 is TGTGCCAGCAGTGCCGGGGGGAGCTCCTACAATGAGCAGTTCTTC. This gives the protein CASSAGGSSYNEQFF.

This clonotype was seen many times. The chain couples TRBV10-3 to TRBJ1-1; TRBD1 matches 7 bases. The CDR3 covers 15 residues. Per germline, CDR1 ENHRY and CDR2 SYGVKD. J lost 1 base, V lost 4 bases, and 6 bases had no gene match. In nucleotides, the CDR3 is TGTGCCATCAGTGTCTCGGCAGGGGGGAACACTGAAGCTTTCTTT. Protein product: CAISVSAGGNTEAFF.